The 22 T cell receptor beta chains presented below share a single source sample, sequenced in a study of blood T cell repertoires in COVID-19. TCRdb's table, derived via immunoSEQ multiplex PCR, lists solely in-frame clones and lacks some. The table lists roughly 77,000 clones, 76% of them singletons. Input material: peripheral blood. These receptors were collected from a man in his fifties or sixties with COVID-19, enrolled during active disease.

The chain recombines TRBV6-4 with TRBJ1-1, with D uncertain. The CDR3 length is 14 residues. Trimming left V 7 bases short and J 1 base short, with 13 bases between. The germline CDR1 and CDR2 sequences are MRHNA and SNTAGT. CDR3 residues: CASTPSPGNTEAFF. The DNA for the CDR3 is TGTGCCAGCACCCCTTCCCCGGGGAACACTGAAGCTTTCTTT.

This chain uses TRBV28 with TRBJ2-5; no definite D call. V lost 3 bases, J lost 2 bases, and 7 bases lay in between. The length of the CDR3 is 13 residues. The germline V gene has CDR1 MDHEN and CDR2 SYDVKM. CDR3 protein: CASSLGSQETQYF. CDR3 bases: TGTGCCAGCAGTTTGGGCAGTCAAGAGACCCAGTACTTC.

The chain has TRBV20-1 and TRBJ1-6; no firm D call. V lost 3 bases to trimming and J lost 2 bases, with 14 bases between them. This CDR3 is built from 16 residues. Germline V gene data show CDR1 as DFQATT and CDR2 as SNEGSKA (reference sequence). Here the CDR3 reads CSASREAGPYNSPLHF. CDR3 bases: TGCAGTGCTAGTAGGGAGGCCGGACCCTATAATTCACCCCTCCACTTT.

This chain connects TRBV12-5 to TRBJ1-2, with a possible D match to TRBD1 (5 bases). This CDR3 has 13 amino acids. Trimming shortened V by 6 bases and J by 8 bases, and 16 bases separated the two germline ends. In germline, CDR1 is LGHNT, CDR2 FRNRAP. The CDR3 DNA sequence: TGTGCTAGTGGACAGTGGCAGGGATTGGGCTACACCTTC. Translating gives CASGQWQGLGYTF.

This chain joins TRBV29-1 and TRBJ1-2; D uncertain. Germline V gene data show CDR1 as SQVTM and CDR2 as ANQGSEA. The CDR3 length is 13 residues. V was shortened by 4 bases and J by 3 bases, with 12 bases between the two germline ends. This CDR3 is CSVVGGEDYGYTF. In nucleotides, the CDR3 is TGCAGCGTTGTCGGCGGCGAAGACTATGGCTACACCTTC.

This clone was observed a single time. The chain employs TRBV29-1 and TRBJ1-6; possible D gene TRBD1, 5 bases. Deletions cut 6 bases from V and 4 bases from J, with 13 bases between. The germline V gene encodes CDR1 SQVTM and CDR2 ANQGSEA. The CDR3 loop spans 14 amino acids. For the CDR3, the DNA is TGCAGCGTGGCAGGGTCTCGGTATAATTCACCCCTCCACTTT. Translated: CSVAGSRYNSPLHF.

The chain couples TRBV7-9 to TRBJ2-6, with D possibly matching TRBD1 (5 bases). The V and J ends lost 4 bases and 10 bases respectively, with 14 bases between them. Germline CDR1 reads SEHNR; CDR2 reads FQNEAQ (reference sequence). The CDR3 length is 14 residues. Written as DNA, the CDR3 is TGTGCCAGCAGCTCAGGGTTTTTATTGAACGTCCTGACTTTC. Protein product: CASSSGFLLNVLTF. The full variable domain, with the rest looked up from reference TRBV7-9 and TRBJ2-6, is DTGVSQNPRHKITKRGQNVTFRCDPISEHNRLYWYRQTLGQGPEFLTYFQNEAQLEKSRLLSDRFSAERPKGSFSTLEIQRTEQGDSAMYLCASSSGFLLNVLTFGAGSRLTVL.

The table lists this clone with a few counts. The V call is TRBV12-3 or TRBV12-4, the J call TRBJ2-1, with D possibly being TRBD2 (6 bases). This CDR3 has 10 residues. V was clipped by 8 bases and J by 9 bases, with 8 bases between them. CDR3 sequence reads: CASSGVEQFF. The CDR3, as DNA: TGTGCCAGCTCGGGAGTTGAGCAGTTCTTC.

This chain links TRBV7-2 with TRBJ2-4; 10 bases fit TRBD1. Losses at the gene ends were 5 bases for V and 3 bases for J; bases not matched to a gene: 1. Germline CDR1 and CDR2: SGHTA and FQGNSA. The CDR3 sequence is 14 residues long. The CDR3 protein is CASSRDRGKNIQYF. CDR3 sequence (DNA): TGTGCCAGCAGCCGGGACAGGGGCAAAAACATTCAGTACTTC.

In nucleotides, the CDR3 is TGTGCCAGCAGACCCACAGGGCCCTCGTCTCCCCTCCACTTT. It yields the protein CASRPTGPSSPLHF. This rearrangement joins TRBV6-6 to TRBJ1-6; the D gene is possibly TRBD1 (6 bases). V lost 6 bases and J lost 13, with 19 bases in between. The CDR3 consists of 14 residues. The germline V gene encodes CDR1 MNHNY and CDR2 SVGAGI (reference sequence).

V is TRBV14 and J is TRBJ2-7; D is unresolved. CDR1 SGHDN and CDR2 FVKESK come from the germline V gene. V gave up 4 bases and J gave up 1 base, with 8 bases separating them. This CDR3 has 13 amino acids. Written as DNA, the CDR3 is TGTGCCAGCAGCCCGTACAATTCCTACGAGCAGTACTTC. Protein sequence: CASSPYNSYEQYF.

This clone has more than one count but fewer than ten. The rearrangement uses TRBV29-1 and TRBJ2-7; the D gene is possibly TRBD1 (6 bases). Germline lookup yields CDR1 SQVTM and CDR2 ANQGSEA. V shed 0 bases and J shed 6 bases, with 15 bases lying between them. This CDR3 spans 14 amino acids. The CDR3 is CSVEDPTGTGEQYF. The CDR3 coding sequence is TGCAGCGTTGAAGATCCCACAGGGACGGGCGAGCAGTACTTC.

This clone was seen once. This chain joins TRBV6-4 and TRBJ1-1, with D unclear. CDR3 size: 13 residues. V was shortened by 5 bases and J by 2 bases, with 9 bases between the two germline ends. Looked up from germline, CDR1 is MRHNA and CDR2 is SNTAGT. Written as DNA, the CDR3 is TGTGCCAGCAGTTTACAGAGTAACACTGAAGCTTTCTTT. The encoded protein is CASSLQSNTEAFF.

There are a few counts of this clone. The chain employs TRBV7-6 and TRBJ1-1; TRBD1 agrees at 7 bases. The CDR3 length is 13 residues. CDR1 is SGHVS, CDR2 FNYEAQ, per germline. J was trimmed by 1 base and V by 7 bases; bases with no gene match: 3. The CDR3 bases are TGTGCCAGCATGGGACAGCCGAACACTGAAGCTTTCTTT. Translated: CASMGQPNTEAFF.

The chain has TRBV28 and TRBJ1-2; possible D gene TRBD1, 6 bases. The CDR3 runs to 14 residues. The germline CDR1 and CDR2 sequences are MDHEN and SYDVKM. Trimming took 6 bases from V and 4 from J, leaving 15 bases between them. CDR3 protein: CASRTTGLGYGYTF. The DNA of the CDR3 is TGTGCCAGCAGAACGACAGGTTTAGGCTATGGCTACACCTTC.

V usage is TRBV12-3 or TRBV12-4 and J usage is TRBJ1-2; no clear D gene. This CDR3 is built from 13 residues. V was cut by 3 bases and J by 2 bases, with 7 bases left in between. The CDR3 DNA reads TGTGCCAGCAGTTTTAATCAGAACTATGGCTACACCTTC. It specifies CASSFNQNYGYTF.

The gene calls are TRBV11-2 and TRBJ1-3; D is ambiguous. In germline, CDR1 is SGHAT, CDR2 FQNNGV. This CDR3 contains 16 residues. The V and J ends lost 5 bases and 0 bases respectively, with 14 bases between them. CDR3 sequence reads: CASSLTTGLSGNTIYF. The CDR3 DNA reads TGTGCCAGCAGCCTTACTACCGGTCTCTCTGGAAACACCATATATTTT.

The V gene is TRBV7-3, the J gene TRBJ1-3, with D possibly being TRBD1 (6 bases). The CDR3 is 15 amino acids. V lost 4 bases, J lost 2 bases, and 12 bases lay in between. Germline V CDR1 and CDR2: SGHTA, FQGTGA. CDR3 nucleotide sequence: TGTGCCAGCAGCTCCCAAGGGGGTACTGGAAACACCATATATTTT. It specifies CASSSQGGTGNTIYF. Supplemented by reference TRBV7-3 and TRBJ1-3, the full variable domain reads GAGVSQTPSNKVTEKGKYVELRCDPISGHTALYWYRQSLGQGPEFLIYFQGTGAADDSGLPNDRFFAVRPEGSVSTLKIQRTERGDSAVYLCASSSQGGTGNTIYFGEGSWLTVV.

The chain uses TRBV6-7 and TRBJ1-1; TRBD1 matches 8 bases. TRBV6-7 is noted as an ORF with a role that remains uncertain. Unmatched junction bases numbered 15, after V lost 10 bases and J lost 8 bases. CDR3 length: 14 residues. CDR3 region: CAITNSPQGAEAFF. The CDR3 DNA is TGTGCCATTACGAACTCCCCTCAGGGGGCGGAAGCTTTCTTT.

V and J are TRBV5-3 and TRBJ2-1; 8 bases are a match to TRBD2. TRBV5-3 counts as an open reading frame of uncertain function. The CDR3 has 16 amino acids. The J segment lost 3 bases and the V segment lost 0 bases, leaving 5 bases of the junction unmatched. CDR3 amino acids: CARSLAPSGRYNEQFF. CDR3 DNA sequence: TGTGCCAGAAGCTTGGCCCCTAGCGGGCGCTACAATGAGCAGTTCTTC.

This sequence joins TRBV27 and TRBJ1-4, with 9 bases fitting TRBD1. The CDR3 is 18 amino acids. CDR1 is MNHEY, CDR2 SMNVEV, per germline (reference sequence). After removal of 3 bases from V and 2 bases from J, the junction contained 10 bases not matched to a gene. The CDR3 DNA is TGTGCCAGCAGTTTCCGCGTCCCGGGACAGGGTACTAATGAAAAACTGTTTTTT. This translates into CASSFRVPGQGTNEKLFF.

A few counts support this clone. The gene calls are TRBV29-1 and TRBJ1-6, with D possibly matching TRBD1 (6 bases). CDR1 and CDR2 (germline): SQVTM, ANQGSEA. This CDR3 is 14 amino acids long. V dropped 5 bases and J dropped 7 bases, with 15 bases sitting between them. CDR3 bases: TGCAGCGTTTATAATTGGCAGGGGAATTCACCCCTCCACTTT. Its protein product is CSVYNWQGNSPLHF.